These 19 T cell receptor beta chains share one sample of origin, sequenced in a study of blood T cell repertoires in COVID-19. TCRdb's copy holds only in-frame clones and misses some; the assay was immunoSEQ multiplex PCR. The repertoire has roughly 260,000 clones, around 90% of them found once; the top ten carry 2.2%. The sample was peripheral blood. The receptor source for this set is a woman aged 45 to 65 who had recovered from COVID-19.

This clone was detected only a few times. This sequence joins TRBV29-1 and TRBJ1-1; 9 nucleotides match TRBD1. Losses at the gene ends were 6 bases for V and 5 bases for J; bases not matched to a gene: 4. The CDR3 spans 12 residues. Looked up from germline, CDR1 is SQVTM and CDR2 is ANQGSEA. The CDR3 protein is CSVDDRGTEAFF. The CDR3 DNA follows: TGCAGCGTCGACGACAGGGGGACTGAAGCTTTCTTT.

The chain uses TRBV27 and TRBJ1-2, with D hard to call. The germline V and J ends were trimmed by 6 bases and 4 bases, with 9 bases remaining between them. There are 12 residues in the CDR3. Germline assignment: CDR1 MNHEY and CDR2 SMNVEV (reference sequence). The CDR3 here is CASSGDSYGYTF. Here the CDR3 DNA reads TGTGCCAGCAGCGGGGATTCCTATGGCTACACCTTC.

The CDR3 DNA follows: TGTGCCAGCAGTGAGCGCCAGGCGGGCCTGAGCTCCTACGAGCAGTACTTC. It codes for CASSERQAGLSSYEQYF. The rearrangement uses TRBV6-4 and TRBJ2-7; maybe TRBD2 (5 bases). The CDR3 sequence is 17 residues long. Germline V lookup: CDR1 MRHNA, CDR2 SNTAGT. V shed 3 bases and J shed 0 bases, with 18 bases lying between them.

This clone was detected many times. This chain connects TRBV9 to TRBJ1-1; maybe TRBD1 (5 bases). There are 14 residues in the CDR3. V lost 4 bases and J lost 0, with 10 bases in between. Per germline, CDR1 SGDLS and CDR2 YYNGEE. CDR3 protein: CASSQGHLNTEAFF. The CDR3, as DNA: TGTGCCAGCAGCCAAGGACATTTGAACACTGAAGCTTTCTTT.

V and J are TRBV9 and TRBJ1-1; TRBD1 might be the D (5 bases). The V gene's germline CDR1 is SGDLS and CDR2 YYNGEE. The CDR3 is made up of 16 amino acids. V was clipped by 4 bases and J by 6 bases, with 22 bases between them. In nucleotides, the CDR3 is TGTGCCAGCAGCCCTCATCTCAAGGGGCATGGGGCTGAAGCTTTCTTT. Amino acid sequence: CASSPHLKGHGAEAFF.

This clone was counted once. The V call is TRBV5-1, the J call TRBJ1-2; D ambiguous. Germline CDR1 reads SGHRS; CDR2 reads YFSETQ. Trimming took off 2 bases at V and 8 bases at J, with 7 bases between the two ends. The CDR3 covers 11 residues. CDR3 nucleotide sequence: TGCGCCAGCAGCTTCGGTCTCGGCTACACCTTC. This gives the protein CASSFGLGYTF.

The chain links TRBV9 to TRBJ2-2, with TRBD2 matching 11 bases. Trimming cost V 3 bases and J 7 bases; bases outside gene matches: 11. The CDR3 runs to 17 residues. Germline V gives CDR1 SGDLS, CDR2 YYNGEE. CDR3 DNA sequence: TGTGCCAGCAGCGGGACTAGCGGGCTCCCCCTGGGCGGGGAGCTGTTTTTT. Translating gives CASSGTSGLPLGGELFF.

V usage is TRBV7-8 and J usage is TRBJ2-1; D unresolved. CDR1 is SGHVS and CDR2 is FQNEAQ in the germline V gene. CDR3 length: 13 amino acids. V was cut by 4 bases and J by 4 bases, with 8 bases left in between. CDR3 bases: TGTGCCAGCAGCTCTTCCTTATACAATGAGCAGTTCTTC. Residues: CASSSSLYNEQFF.

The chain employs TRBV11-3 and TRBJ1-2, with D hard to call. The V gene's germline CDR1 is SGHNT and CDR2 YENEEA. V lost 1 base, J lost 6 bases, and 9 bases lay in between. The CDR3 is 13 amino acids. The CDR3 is CASSLAGANGYTF. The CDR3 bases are TGTGCCAGCAGCTTAGCGGGTGCGAATGGCTACACCTTC.

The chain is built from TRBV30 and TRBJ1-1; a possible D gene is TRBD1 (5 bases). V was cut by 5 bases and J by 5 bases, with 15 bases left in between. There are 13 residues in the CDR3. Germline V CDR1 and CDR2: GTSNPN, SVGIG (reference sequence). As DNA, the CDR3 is TGTGCCTGGTCACAGACCGGGGGGACTGAAGCTTTCTTT. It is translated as CAWSQTGGTEAFF.

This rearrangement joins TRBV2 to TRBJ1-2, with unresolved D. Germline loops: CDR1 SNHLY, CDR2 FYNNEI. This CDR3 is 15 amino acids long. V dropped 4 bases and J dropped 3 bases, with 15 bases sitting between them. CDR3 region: CASSGQVGLHYGYTF. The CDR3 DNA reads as TGTGCCAGCAGTGGTCAGGTTGGGCTCCACTATGGCTACACCTTC.

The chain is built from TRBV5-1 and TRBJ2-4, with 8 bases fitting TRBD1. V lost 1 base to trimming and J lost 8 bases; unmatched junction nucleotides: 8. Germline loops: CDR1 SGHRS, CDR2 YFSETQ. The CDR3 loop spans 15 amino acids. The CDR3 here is CASSLQGAWGDIQYF. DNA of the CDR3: TGCGCCAGCAGCTTGCAGGGGGCCTGGGGAGACATTCAGTACTTC.

The CDR3 loop is CAWSLIAGGFANTGELFF. CDR3 sequence (DNA): TGTGCCTGGAGCCTAATAGCGGGAGGGTTCGCGAACACCGGGGAGCTGTTTTTT. This chain connects TRBV30 to TRBJ2-2; 11 bases match TRBD2. V was pared by 3 bases and J by 0 bases, with 9 bases of the junction left unmatched. CDR3 length equals 18 residues. CDR1 and CDR2 (germline): GTSNPN, SVGIG (reference sequence). Looking up the rest from reference TRBV30 and TRBJ2-2 gives the full variable domain: SQTIHQWPATLVQPVGSPLSLECTVEGTSNPNLYWYRQAAGRGLQLLFYSVGIGQISSEVPQNLSASRPQDRQFILSSKKLLLSDSGFYLCAWSLIAGGFANTGELFFGEGSRLTVL.

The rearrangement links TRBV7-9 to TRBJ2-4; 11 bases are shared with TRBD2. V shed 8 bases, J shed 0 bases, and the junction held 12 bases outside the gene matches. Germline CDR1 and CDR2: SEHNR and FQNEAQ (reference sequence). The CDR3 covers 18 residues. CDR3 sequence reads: CASDGTSGNRLAKNIQYF. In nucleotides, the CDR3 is TGTGCCAGCGACGGGACTAGCGGAAATAGATTAGCCAAAAACATTCAGTACTTC.

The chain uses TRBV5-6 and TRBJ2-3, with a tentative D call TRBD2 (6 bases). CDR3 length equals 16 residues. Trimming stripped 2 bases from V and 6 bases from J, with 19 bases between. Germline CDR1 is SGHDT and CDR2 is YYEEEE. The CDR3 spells CASSFPTRTTLDTQYF. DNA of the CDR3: TGTGCCAGCAGCTTCCCCACTCGGACTACCCTGGATACGCAGTATTTT.

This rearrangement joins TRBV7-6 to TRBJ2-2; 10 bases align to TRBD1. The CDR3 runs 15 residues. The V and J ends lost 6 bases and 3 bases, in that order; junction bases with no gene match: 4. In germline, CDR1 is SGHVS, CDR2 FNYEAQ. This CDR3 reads CASSRDRGYTGELFF. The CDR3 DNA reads TGTGCCAGCAGTCGGGACAGGGGATACACCGGGGAGCTGTTTTTT.

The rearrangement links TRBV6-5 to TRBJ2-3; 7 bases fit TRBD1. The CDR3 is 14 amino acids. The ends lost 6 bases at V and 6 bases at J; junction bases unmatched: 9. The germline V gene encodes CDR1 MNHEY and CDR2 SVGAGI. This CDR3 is CASSLTGAGDTQYF. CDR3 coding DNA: TGTGCCAGCAGCCTCACAGGGGCAGGGGATACGCAGTATTTT.

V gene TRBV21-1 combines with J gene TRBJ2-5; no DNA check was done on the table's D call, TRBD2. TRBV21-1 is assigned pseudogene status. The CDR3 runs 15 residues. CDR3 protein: CASSIRGYTQETQYF. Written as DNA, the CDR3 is TGTGCCAGCAGCATCAGAGGCTACACCCAAGAGACCCAGTACTTC.

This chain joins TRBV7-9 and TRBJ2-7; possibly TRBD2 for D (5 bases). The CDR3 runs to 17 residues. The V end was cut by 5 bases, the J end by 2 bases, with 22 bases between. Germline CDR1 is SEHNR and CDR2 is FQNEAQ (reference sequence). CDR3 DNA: TGTGCCAGCAGCCAAGAGGGAATCTCCGGGCGGGCCTACGAGCAGTACTTC. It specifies CASSQEGISGRAYEQYF. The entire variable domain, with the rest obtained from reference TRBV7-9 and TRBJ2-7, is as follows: DTGVSQNPRHKITKRGQNVTFRCDPISEHNRLYWYRQTLGQGPEFLTYFQNEAQLEKSRLLSDRFSAERPKGSFSTLEIQRTEQGDSAMYLCASSQEGISGRAYEQYFGPGTRLTVT.